This T cell receptor beta chain was captured by sequencing in a study of T cell repertoires in cytomegalovirus infection. About the study: It was the public TCR beta signatures that indicated both CMV infection and matching HLA type.

Broader study findings: Totalled public TCR beta family frequency picked out people who carried CMV plus the relevant HLA. Within the response measured ex vivo, HLA-C-restricted CMV-specific TCR beta clonotypes were dominant.

One entry per CDR3 protein, called by TCRdb with MiXCR from the reads. The table includes around 260,000 distinct CDR3 sequences, approximately 10% detected once. This clonotype was seen at least ten times. The antigen is not known. This CDR3 has 16 amino acids. V was clipped by 5 bases and J by 3 bases, with 17 bases between them. Germline-derived CDR1 and CDR2 are SEHNR and FQNEAQ (reference sequence). The chain is built from TRBV7-9 and TRBJ1-5; D possibly corresponds to TRBD1 (5 bases). Sequencing used PBMCs. This clonotype was sampled from a human donor in good health (CMV status not recorded). Some clones in this sample may be carry-over from other donors' samples. The chain's CDR3 is CASSRTREEHNQPQHF. In DNA, the CDR3 is TGTGCCAGCAGCCGTACCAGGGAGGAACACAATCAGCCCCAGCATTTT.